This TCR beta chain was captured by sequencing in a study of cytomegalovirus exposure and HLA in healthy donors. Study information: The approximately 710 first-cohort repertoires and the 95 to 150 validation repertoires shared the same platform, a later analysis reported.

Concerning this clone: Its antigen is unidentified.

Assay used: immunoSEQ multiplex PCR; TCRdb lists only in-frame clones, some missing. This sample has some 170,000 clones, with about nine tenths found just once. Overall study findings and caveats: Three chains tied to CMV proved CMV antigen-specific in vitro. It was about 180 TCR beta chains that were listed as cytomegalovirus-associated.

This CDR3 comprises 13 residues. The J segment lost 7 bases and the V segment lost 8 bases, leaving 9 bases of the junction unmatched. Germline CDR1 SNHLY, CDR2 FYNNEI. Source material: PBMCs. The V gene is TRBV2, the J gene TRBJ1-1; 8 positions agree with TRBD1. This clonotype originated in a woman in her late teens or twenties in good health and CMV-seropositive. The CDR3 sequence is CASSEFTGGEAFF. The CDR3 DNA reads TGTGCCAGCTCCGAATTCACAGGGGGTGAAGCTTTCTTT. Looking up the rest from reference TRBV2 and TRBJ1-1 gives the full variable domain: EPEVTQTPSHQVTQMGQEVILRCVPISNHLYFYWYRQILGQKVEFLVSFYNNEISEKSEIFDDQFSVERPDGSNFTLKIRSTKLEDSAMYFCASSEFTGGEAFFGQGTRLTVV.